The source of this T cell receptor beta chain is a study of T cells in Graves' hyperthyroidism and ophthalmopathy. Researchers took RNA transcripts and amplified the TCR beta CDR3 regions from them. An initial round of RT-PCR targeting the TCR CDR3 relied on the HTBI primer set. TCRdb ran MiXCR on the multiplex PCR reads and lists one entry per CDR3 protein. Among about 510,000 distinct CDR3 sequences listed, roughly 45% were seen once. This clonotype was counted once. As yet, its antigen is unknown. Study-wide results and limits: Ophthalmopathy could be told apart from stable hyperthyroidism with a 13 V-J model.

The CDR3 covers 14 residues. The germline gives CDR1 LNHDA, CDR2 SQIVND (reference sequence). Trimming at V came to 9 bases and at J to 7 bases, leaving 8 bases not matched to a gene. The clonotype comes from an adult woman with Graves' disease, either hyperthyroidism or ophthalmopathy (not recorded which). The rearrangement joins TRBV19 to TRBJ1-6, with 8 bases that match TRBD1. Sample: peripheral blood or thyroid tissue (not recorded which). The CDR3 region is CASTRDRQNSPLHF. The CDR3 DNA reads TGTGCCAGCACGCGGGACAGGCAGAATTCACCCCTCCACTTT.